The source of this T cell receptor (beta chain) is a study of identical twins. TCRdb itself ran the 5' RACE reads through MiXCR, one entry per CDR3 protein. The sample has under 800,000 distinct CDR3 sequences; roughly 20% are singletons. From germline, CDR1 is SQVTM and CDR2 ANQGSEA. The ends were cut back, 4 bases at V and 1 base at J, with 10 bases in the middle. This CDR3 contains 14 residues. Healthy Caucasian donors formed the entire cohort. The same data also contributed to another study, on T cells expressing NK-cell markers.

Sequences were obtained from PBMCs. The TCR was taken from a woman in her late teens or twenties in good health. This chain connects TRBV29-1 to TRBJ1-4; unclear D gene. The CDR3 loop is CSVGPSGTNEKLFF. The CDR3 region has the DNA TGCAGCGTTGGACCCAGTGGAACTAATGAAAAACTGTTTTTT.